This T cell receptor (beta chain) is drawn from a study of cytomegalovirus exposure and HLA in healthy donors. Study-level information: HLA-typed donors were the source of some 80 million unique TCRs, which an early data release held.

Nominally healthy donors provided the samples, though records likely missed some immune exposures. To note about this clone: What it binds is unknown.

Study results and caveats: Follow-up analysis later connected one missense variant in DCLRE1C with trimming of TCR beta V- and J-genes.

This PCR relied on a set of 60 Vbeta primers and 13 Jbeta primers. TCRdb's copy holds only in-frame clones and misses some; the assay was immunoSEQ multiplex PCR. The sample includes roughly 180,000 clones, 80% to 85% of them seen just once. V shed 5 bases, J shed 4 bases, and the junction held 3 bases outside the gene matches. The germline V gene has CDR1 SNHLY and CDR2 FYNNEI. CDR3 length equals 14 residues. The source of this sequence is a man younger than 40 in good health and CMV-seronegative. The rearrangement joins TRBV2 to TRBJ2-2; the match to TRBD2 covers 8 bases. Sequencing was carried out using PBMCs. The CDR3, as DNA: TGTGCCAGCAGTAAGCGGGGGCCCACCGGGGAGCTGTTTTTT. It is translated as CASSKRGPTGELFF.